The 19 T cell receptor beta chains reported below all come from one sample, sequenced in a study of T cell responses to AZD1222 COVID-19 vaccine. The protocol was immunoSEQ multiplex PCR, while the TCRdb copy is restricted to in-frame clones and leaves out a portion. The table records 150,000 to 200,000 clones, about 90% of them present only once. This sample comprised peripheral blood, obtained 28 days after the second AZD1222 dose. These receptors were collected from an adult who received the AZD1222 COVID-19 vaccine.

This chain connects TRBV7-9 to TRBJ1-1, with a weak D call TRBD1 (5 bases). V was pared by 7 bases and J by 2 bases, with 14 bases between. The germline V gene encodes CDR1 SEHNR and CDR2 FQNEAQ (reference sequence). The CDR3 runs to 14 residues. The CDR3 DNA reads as TGTGCCAGCAACCGGGGGGAAGGAAACACTGAAGCTTTCTTT. As protein: CASNRGEGNTEAFF.

Only one count was recorded for this clone. The chain couples TRBV13 to TRBJ1-2, with D possibly TRBD1 on 6 matching bases. This CDR3 has 13 residues. Per germline, CDR1 PRHDT and CDR2 FYEKMQ (reference sequence). The germline V and J ends were trimmed by 5 bases and 6 bases, with 13 bases remaining between them. Written as DNA, the CDR3 is TGTGCCAGCAGCCCCTCACAGGGTAATGGCTACACCTTC. This gives the protein CASSPSQGNGYTF.

The chain carries TRBV6-6 and TRBJ1-5; TRBD1 aligns across 7 bases. The CDR3 loop spans 13 amino acids. J lost 7 bases, V lost 7 bases, and 7 bases had no gene match. The V gene's germline CDR1 is MNHNY and CDR2 SVGAGI (reference sequence). CDR3 protein: CASKIQGVQPQHF. In DNA, the CDR3 is TGTGCCAGCAAGATCCAGGGGGTCCAGCCCCAGCATTTT.

V and J are TRBV12-5 and TRBJ1-5; D is ambiguous. V was shortened by 7 bases and J by 6 bases, with 13 bases between the two germline ends. The CDR3 has 13 residues. Germline V CDR1 and CDR2: LGHNT, FRNRAP. The CDR3 region is CASARTFSQPQHF. The DNA of the CDR3 is TGTGCTAGTGCTCGGACCTTCAGTCAGCCCCAGCATTTT.

V usage is TRBV12-3 or TRBV12-4 and J usage is TRBJ1-3; D possibly corresponds to TRBD1 (5 bases). The CDR3 extends over 13 amino acids. Deletions cut 5 bases from V and 2 bases from J, with 7 bases between. This chain's CDR3 is CASSQGPGNTIYF. In DNA form, the CDR3 reads TGTGCCAGCAGTCAGGGACCTGGAAACACCATATATTTT.

This chain joins TRBV6-5 and TRBJ2-1, with 8 bases identical to TRBD2. The CDR3 runs 15 residues. Germline V gives CDR1 MNHEY, CDR2 SVGAGI. V lost 7 bases and J lost 1; bases outside the gene matches: 6. For the CDR3, the DNA is TGTGCCAGCAACCCGCCGGGGGGGTCCTACAATGAGCAGTTCTTC. Residues: CASNPPGGSYNEQFF.

The J gene is TRBJ1-2, the V gene TRBV6-6; D unresolved. The V end lost 7 bases, the J end lost 2 bases, and 14 bases lay between the germline ends. The CDR3 is 14 amino acids. Germline V gene data show CDR1 as MNHNY and CDR2 as SVGAGI (reference sequence). This CDR3 reads CASTLGIGNYGYTF. In nucleotides, the CDR3 is TGTGCCAGCACCTTAGGGATAGGGAACTATGGCTACACCTTC.

For this clone: One junction end does not reproduce the germline sequence, and a read error may be involved. The rearrangement uses TRBV2 and TRBJ1-2; TRBD1 aligns across 8 bases. In germline, CDR1 is SNHLY, CDR2 FYNNEI. The CDR3 sequence is 14 residues long. CDR3 nucleotides: TGTGCCAGCGCCTCGCAGGGGGCTAATTATGGCTACACCTTC. The encoded protein is CASASQGANYGYTF.

The gene calls are TRBV27 and TRBJ1-4; a weak D match, TRBD1 (5 bases). V was trimmed by 3 bases and J by 7 bases, leaving 15 bases between them. The CDR3 contains 15 residues. Germline CDR1 is MNHEY and CDR2 is SMNVEV (reference sequence). The CDR3 DNA follows: TGTGCCAGCAGTTTGCGTGGGGCGCGGCGTGAAAAACTGTTTTTT. This encodes CASSLRGARREKLFF.

A word on this clone: The same CDR3 can be traced to other DNA sequences in this sample. This chain uses TRBV4-1 with TRBJ1-3; 7 nucleotides align to TRBD1. Per the germline V gene, CDR1 is MGHRA and CDR2 is YSYEKL. The V gene end was trimmed by 0 bases and the J gene end by 0 bases; junction bases not matched to a gene: 2. CDR3 length equals 16 residues. CDR3 nucleotides: TGCGCCAGCAGCCAAGATTCAGGGGGCTCTGGAAACACCATATATTTT. It specifies CASSQDSGGSGNTIYF.

The chain is built from TRBV7-8 and TRBJ2-5; maybe TRBD1 (5 bases). Trimming took 6 bases from V and 5 from J, leaving 10 bases between them. CDR3 size: 12 residues. In germline, CDR1 is SGHVS, CDR2 FQNEAQ. CDR3 sequence: CASRGPKETQYF. CDR3 sequence (DNA): TGTGCCAGCAGGGGGCCCAAGGAGACCCAGTACTTC.

The chain has TRBV14 and TRBJ2-1, with 7 bases that match TRBD2. J lost 0 bases, V lost 4 bases, and 12 bases had no gene match. The CDR3 runs 18 residues. Germline V lookup: CDR1 SGHDN, CDR2 FVKESK. As DNA, the CDR3 is TGTGCCAGCAGCCCCCGGGGTGGGAGGGCCATCTCCTACAATGAGCAGTTCTTC. This sequence encodes CASSPRGGRAISYNEQFF.

V usage is TRBV4-1 and J usage is TRBJ1-6; 7 nucleotides line up with TRBD1. This CDR3 contains 17 residues. With V trimmed by 4 bases and J by 5 bases, 11 bases remained unmatched. Per the germline V gene, CDR1 is MGHRA and CDR2 is YSYEKL. The CDR3 DNA reads as TGCGCCAGCAGCCCTGTAGACAGGGTGAACCATAATTCACCCCTCCACTTT. Translation gives CASSPVDRVNHNSPLHF.

With respect to this clone: One end of the junction does not line up with germline, which may come from a read error. The V call is TRBV5-4, the J call TRBJ2-1; TRBD2 might be the D (5 bases). This CDR3 comprises 15 residues. The germline CDR1 and CDR2 sequences are SGHNT and YYREEE (reference sequence). The CDR3 loop is CASNLGVTDNNEQFF. Here the CDR3 DNA reads TGTGCCAGCAACTTGGGAGTCACGGATAACAATGAGCAGTTCTTC. The full variable domain, in which reference TRBV5-4 and TRBJ2-1 provide the parts outside the CDR3, is ETGVTQSPTHLIKTRGQQVTLRCSSQSGHNTVSWYQQALGQGPQFIFQYYREEENGRGNFPPRFSGLQFPNYSSELNVNALELDDSALYLCASNLGVTDNNEQFFGPGTRLTVL.

The V gene is TRBV2, the J gene TRBJ1-2; possible D gene TRBD1, 5 bases. The V gene lost 4 bases and the J gene lost 3 bases, with 15 bases spanning the gap. Germline CDR1 SNHLY, CDR2 FYNNEI. The CDR3 contains 15 residues. The CDR3 loop reads CASSAGDPVDYGYTF. DNA for the CDR3: TGTGCCAGCAGTGCTGGGGACCCCGTTGACTATGGCTACACCTTC. Combining the CDR3 with reference TRBV2 and TRBJ1-2 gives the whole variable domain EPEVTQTPSHQVTQMGQEVILRCVPISNHLYFYWYRQILGQKVEFLVSFYNNEISEKSEIFDDQFSVERPDGSNFTLKIRSTKLEDSAMYFCASSAGDPVDYGYTFGSGTRLTVV.

V usage is TRBV28 and J usage is TRBJ1-2, with 9 bases matching TRBD1. Losses at the gene ends were 3 bases for V and 8 bases for J; bases not matched to a gene: 7. Germline V lookup: CDR1 MDHEN, CDR2 SYDVKM. The CDR3 is 14 amino acids. This chain's CDR3 is CASSFRDRVRGYTF. Here the CDR3 DNA reads TGTGCCAGCAGTTTCCGGGACAGGGTAAGAGGCTACACCTTC.

The chain carries TRBV19 and TRBJ1-5; 7 bases fit TRBD1. CDR3 length equals 13 residues. The germline V gene encodes CDR1 LNHDA and CDR2 SQIVND (reference sequence). V gave up 5 bases and J gave up 7 bases; unmatched junction bases: 5. The CDR3 nucleotides read TGTGCCAGTAGTTTCACAGGGGACCAGCCCCAGCATTTT. It is translated as CASSFTGDQPQHF.

The genes are TRBV30 and TRBJ2-3, with 11 bases aligning to TRBD2. The junction had 4 bases not matched to a gene; V was cut back by 4 bases and J by 4 bases. This CDR3 has 14 residues. CDR1 and CDR2 from the germline V gene are GTSNPN and SVGIG (reference sequence). The CDR3 DNA reads as TGTGCCTGGAAGGTAGCGGGAGGGTCAGATACGCAGTATTTT. Translating it yields CAWKVAGGSDTQYF.

The chain has TRBV5-1 and TRBJ1-6; D might be TRBD1 (5 bases). The V end was cut by 1 base, the J end by 5 bases, with 13 bases between. The CDR3 consists of 16 residues. CDR1 and CDR2 from the germline V gene are SGHRS and YFSETQ. CDR3 protein: CASSLSGRDHNSPLHF. The CDR3 nucleotides read TGCGCCAGCAGCTTGTCCGGACGGGACCATAATTCACCCCTCCACTTT.